Many counts were recorded for the clone carrying this T cell receptor beta chain. As it was prepared, the TCRbeta library received unique molecular identifiers. TCRdb passed the PCR reads through MiXCR, listing each CDR3 protein once. The sample gives some 240,000 distinct CDR3 sequences, more than 10% of which show up once; about 2.6% is in the top ten. This specimen comes from a study of T-cell reconstitution after alpha-beta-depleted transplantation in children. V was trimmed by 1 base and J by 3 bases, leaving 8 bases between them. Germline V gene data show CDR1 as SGHDT and CDR2 as YYEEEE. The CDR3 extends over 15 amino acids.

The sample in question was PBMCs from the stem cell graft donor, obtained from the stem cell graft. The chain recombines TRBV5-6 with TRBJ2-6; no clear D gene. This clonotype was obtained from a human donor who donated a stem cell graft to a child with acute lymphoblastic leukemia. The CDR3 DNA reads as TGTGCCAGCAGCTTGAAGGGTAGTGGGGCCAACGTCCTGACTTTC. Its translation is CASSLKGSGANVLTF.